The 4 T cell receptor beta chains reported below all come from one sample, sequenced in a study of blood T cell repertoires in COVID-19 (dated by TCRdb to the early 2020s). Library generation was performed with the immunoSEQ multiplex PCR assay. TCRdb's version of the immuneACCESS table is confined to in-frame rearrangements and falls short of the full clone set. An unresolved V gene accounts for under half of the shortfall where checked; the remainder is of unknown origin. In this sample the table shows some 140,000 clones, 70% to 80% of which occur a single time. The ten largest clonotypes hold approximately 3.6% of the sample. The source material was peripheral blood. These TCRs come from a man in his 60s with acute or convalescent COVID-19.

The V and J genes are TRBV20-1 and TRBJ2-6; maybe TRBD1 (6 bases). This CDR3 contains 15 residues. Trimming took off 3 bases at V and 0 bases at J, with 9 bases between the two ends. Germline V gene data show CDR1 as DFQATT and CDR2 as SNEGSKA (reference sequence). CDR3 bases: TGCAGTGCTAGTACAGGGCGCTCTGGGGCCAACGTCCTGACTTTC. Its translation: CSASTGRSGANVLTF.

The chain couples TRBV5-5 to TRBJ2-3, with TRBD2 matching over 9 bases. The CDR3 totals 15 residues. Germline CDR1 and CDR2: SGHKS and YYEKEE (reference sequence). After removal of 7 bases from V and 3 bases from J, the junction contained 9 bases not matched to a gene. CDR3 DNA sequence: TGTGCCAGCCCCGGGGTAGCGGGAGCGACAGATACGCAGTATTTT. This translates into CASPGVAGATDTQYF.

In this sample, this clone turned up a few times. The chain uses TRBV5-5 and TRBJ2-7; D possibly corresponds to TRBD1 (5 bases). The CDR3 consists of 17 residues. The germline V and J ends were trimmed by 5 bases and 3 bases, with 24 bases remaining between them. The V gene's germline CDR1 is SGHKS and CDR2 YYEKEE (reference sequence). CDR3 sequence (DNA): TGTGCCAGCAGTCTCGCAGCTGCAGGGAATCCTAACTACGAGCAGTACTTC. Translated: CASSLAAAGNPNYEQYF.

A single count supports this clone. The V and J genes are TRBV7-9 and TRBJ2-7; TRBD1 is a possible D gene (6 bases). The V gene lost 0 bases and the J gene lost 0 bases, with 12 bases spanning the gap. Germline-derived CDR1 and CDR2 are SEHNR and FQNEAQ (reference sequence). The CDR3 is 16 amino acids. CDR3 coding DNA: TGTGCCAGCAGCTTAGCGACAGGACTGATCTCCTACGAGCAGTACTTC. This translates into CASSLATGLISYEQYF.